One T cell receptor beta chain is described in this entry. As yet, its antigen is unknown. The data stem from a study of cytomegalovirus exposure and HLA in healthy donors. Study outcomes and limitations: Altogether, some 170 TCR beta chains were recorded as cytomegalovirus-associated. Sequencing likely caused a cluster of highly shared sequence variants. A later analysis linked a missense DCLRE1C variant to TCR beta V- and J-gene trimming.

The CDR3 extends over 15 amino acids. Germline-derived CDR1 and CDR2 are KGHSH and LQKENI. V gave up 3 bases and J gave up 5 bases; unmatched junction bases: 10. The PCR had 60 Vbeta and 13 Jbeta primers. Some clones are missing from TCRdb's copy, which holds only in-frame ones; the method was immunoSEQ multiplex PCR. The sample contains 110,000 or so clones, more than 60% of which appear only once. The sample comprised PBMCs. The V and J genes are TRBV18 and TRBJ2-7; 7 bases line up with TRBD1. This TCR was sampled from a man aged 25 to 45 in good health and CMV-seronegative. In DNA form, the CDR3 reads TGTGCCAGCTCACCGAGGGACAGTCCCTCGGACGAGCAGTACTTC. This sequence encodes CASSPRDSPSDEQYF.